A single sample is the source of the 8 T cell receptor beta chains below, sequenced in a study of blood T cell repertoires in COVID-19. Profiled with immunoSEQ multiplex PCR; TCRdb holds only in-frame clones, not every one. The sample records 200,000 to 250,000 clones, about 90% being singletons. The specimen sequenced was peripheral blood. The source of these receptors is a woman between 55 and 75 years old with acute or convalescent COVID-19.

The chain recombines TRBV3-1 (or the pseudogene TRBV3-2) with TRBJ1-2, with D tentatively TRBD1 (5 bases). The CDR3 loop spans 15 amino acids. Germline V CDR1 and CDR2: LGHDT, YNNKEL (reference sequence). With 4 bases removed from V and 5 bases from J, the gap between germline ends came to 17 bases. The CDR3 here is CASSPRWAGRYGYTF. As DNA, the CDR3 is TGTGCCAGCAGCCCCCGGTGGGCAGGGCGATATGGCTACACCTTC.

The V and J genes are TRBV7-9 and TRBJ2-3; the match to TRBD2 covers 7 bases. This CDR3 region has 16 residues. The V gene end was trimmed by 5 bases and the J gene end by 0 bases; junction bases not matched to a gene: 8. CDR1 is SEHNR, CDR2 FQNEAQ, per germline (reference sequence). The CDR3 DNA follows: TGTGCCAGCAGCGTCCGAGGGAGGGCTAGCACAGATACGCAGTATTTT. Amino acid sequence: CASSVRGRASTDTQYF.

The CDR3 DNA reads as TGTGCCAGCAGCTTCAATAGCGGGACGCAAGAGACCCAGTACTTC. It specifies CASSFNSGTQETQYF. The chain couples TRBV7-3 to TRBJ2-5; TRBD2 aligns across 8 bases. Germline assignment: CDR1 SGHTA and CDR2 FQGTGA. Losses at the gene ends were 3 bases for V and 2 bases for J; bases not matched to a gene: 5. CDR3 length equals 15 residues.

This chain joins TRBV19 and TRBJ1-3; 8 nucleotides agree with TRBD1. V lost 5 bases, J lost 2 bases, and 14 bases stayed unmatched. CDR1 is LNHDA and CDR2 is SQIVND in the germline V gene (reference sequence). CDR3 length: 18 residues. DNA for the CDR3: TGTGCCAGTAGTTCCTTGGGACAGGCGAATCCCCCTGGAAACACCATATATTTT. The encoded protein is CASSSLGQANPPGNTIYF.

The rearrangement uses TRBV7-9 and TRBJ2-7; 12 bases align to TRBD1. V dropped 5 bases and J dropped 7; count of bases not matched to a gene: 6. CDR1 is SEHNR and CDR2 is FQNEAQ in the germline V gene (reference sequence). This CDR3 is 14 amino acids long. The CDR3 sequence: CASSRDRGRREQYF. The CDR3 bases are TGTGCCAGCAGCCGGGACAGGGGGCGCAGAGAGCAGTACTTC.

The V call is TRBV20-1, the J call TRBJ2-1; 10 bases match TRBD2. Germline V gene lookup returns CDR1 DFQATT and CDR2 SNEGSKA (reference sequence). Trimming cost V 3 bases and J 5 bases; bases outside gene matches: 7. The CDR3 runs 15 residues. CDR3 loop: CSASNSGRRDNEQFF. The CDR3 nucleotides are TGCAGTGCTAGTAATAGCGGGAGGAGGGACAATGAGCAGTTCTTC.

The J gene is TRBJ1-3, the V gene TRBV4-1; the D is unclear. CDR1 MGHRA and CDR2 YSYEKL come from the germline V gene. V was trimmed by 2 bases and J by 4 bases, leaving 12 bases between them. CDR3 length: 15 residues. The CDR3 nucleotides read TGCGCCAGCAGCCAACTACAGTTTTCGGGAAACACCATATATTTT. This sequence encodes CASSQLQFSGNTIYF.

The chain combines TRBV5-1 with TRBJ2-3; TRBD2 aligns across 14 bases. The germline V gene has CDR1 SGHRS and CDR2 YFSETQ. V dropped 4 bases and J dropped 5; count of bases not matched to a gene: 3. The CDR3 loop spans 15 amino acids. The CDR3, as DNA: TGCGCCAGCAGCCCGGGACTAGCGGGGGTAGATACGCAGTATTTT. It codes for CASSPGLAGVDTQYF.